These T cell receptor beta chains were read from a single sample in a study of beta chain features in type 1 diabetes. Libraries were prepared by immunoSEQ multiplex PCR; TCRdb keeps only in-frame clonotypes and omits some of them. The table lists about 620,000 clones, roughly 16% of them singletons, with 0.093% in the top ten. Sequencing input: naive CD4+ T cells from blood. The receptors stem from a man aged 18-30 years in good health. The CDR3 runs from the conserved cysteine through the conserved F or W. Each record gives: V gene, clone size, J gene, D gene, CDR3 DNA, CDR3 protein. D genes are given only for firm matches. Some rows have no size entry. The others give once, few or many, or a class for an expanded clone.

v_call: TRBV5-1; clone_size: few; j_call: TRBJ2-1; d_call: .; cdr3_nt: TGCGCCAGCAGCCCCCTGATGGGGCTGAATGAGCAGTTCTTC; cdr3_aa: CASSPLMGLNEQFF
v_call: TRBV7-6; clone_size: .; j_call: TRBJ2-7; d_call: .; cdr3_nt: TGTGCCAGCAGCTCCTGGGACGGCCCCTACGAGCAGTACTTC; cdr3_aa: CASSSWDGPYEQYF
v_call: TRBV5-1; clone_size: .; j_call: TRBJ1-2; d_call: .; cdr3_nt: TGCGCCAGCAGCTTGAACGGGGTATCTAACTATGGCTACACCTTC; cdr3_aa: CASSLNGVSNYGYTF
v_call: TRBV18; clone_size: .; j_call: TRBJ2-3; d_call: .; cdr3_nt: TGTGCCAGCTCACCTAACGAGGTCATCACAGATACGCAGTATTTT; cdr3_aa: CASSPNEVITDTQYF
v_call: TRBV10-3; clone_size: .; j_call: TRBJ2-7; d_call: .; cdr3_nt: TGTGCCATCAGTGGGGTCGGCTCCTACGAGCAGTACTTC; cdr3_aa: CAISGVGSYEQYF
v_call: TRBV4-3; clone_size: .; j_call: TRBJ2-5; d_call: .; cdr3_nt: TGCGCCAGCAGCCCAGGGGAGGGGGAGACCCAGTACTTC; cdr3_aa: CASSPGEGETQYF
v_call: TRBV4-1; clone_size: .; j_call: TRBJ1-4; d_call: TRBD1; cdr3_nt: TGCGCCAGCAGGGTCGGGACAGGCCCTTACGAACTGTTTTTT; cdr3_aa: CASRVGTGPYELFF
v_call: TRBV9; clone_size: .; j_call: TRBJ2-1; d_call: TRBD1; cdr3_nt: TGTGCCAGCAGCTTCCACAGGGGGCCCGCCTACAATGAGCAGTTCTTC; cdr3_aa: CASSFHRGPAYNEQFF
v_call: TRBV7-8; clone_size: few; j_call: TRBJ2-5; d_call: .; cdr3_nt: TGTGCCAGCAGCCTCCAGGGGCGAGAGACCCAGTACTTC; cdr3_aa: CASSLQGRETQYF
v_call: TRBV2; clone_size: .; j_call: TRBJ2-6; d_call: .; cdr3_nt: TGTGCCAGCAGTGAGCTCTCCGGGGCCAACGTCCTGACTTTC; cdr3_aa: CASSELSGANVLTF
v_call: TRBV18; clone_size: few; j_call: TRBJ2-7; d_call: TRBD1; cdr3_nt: TGTGCCAGCTCATCCGGGACAGGGGGAGCCTACGAGCAGTACTTC; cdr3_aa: CASSSGTGGAYEQYF
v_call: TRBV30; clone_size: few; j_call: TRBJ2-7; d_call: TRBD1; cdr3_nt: TGTGCCTGGAGTGTAACGGACAGGGGAGCCTACGAGCAGTACTTC; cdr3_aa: CAWSVTDRGAYEQYF
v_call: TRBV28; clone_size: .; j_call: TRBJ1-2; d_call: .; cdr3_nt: TGTGCCAGCAGTTTACGTCTAACAGGGAAGGGCTACACCTTC; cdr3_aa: CASSLRLTGKGYTF
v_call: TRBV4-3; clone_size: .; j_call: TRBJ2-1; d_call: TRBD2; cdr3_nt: TGCGCCAGCAGCCGTGGACTAGCGGGAGGGTATGAGCAGTTCTTC; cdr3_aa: CASSRGLAGGYEQFF
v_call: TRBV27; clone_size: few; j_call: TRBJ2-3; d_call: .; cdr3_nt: TGTGCCAGCAGTTTATCGCAACCCTCTAGCACAGATACGCAGTATTTT; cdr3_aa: CASSLSQPSSTDTQYF
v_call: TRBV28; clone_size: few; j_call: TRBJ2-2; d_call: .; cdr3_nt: TGTGCCAGCAGTACTGGTAGTTGGTGGGAGCTGTTTTTT; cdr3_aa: CASSTGSWWELFF
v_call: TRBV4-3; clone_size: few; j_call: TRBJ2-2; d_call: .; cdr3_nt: TGCGCCAGCAGCCAAGTCACCCTTGCCGGGTTCACCGGGGAGCTGTTTTTT; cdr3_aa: CASSQVTLAGFTGELFF
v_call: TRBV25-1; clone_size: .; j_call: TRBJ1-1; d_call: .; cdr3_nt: TGTGCCAGCACCCCTCACAGGAACACTGAAGCTTTCTTT; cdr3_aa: CASTPHRNTEAFF